The clone carrying this T cell receptor (beta chain) appeared a few times. This sample is drawn from a study of early T cells in non-severe SARS-CoV-2 infection. V was pared by 2 bases and J by 2 bases, with 10 bases between. Germline CDR1 GTSNPN, CDR2 SVGIG (reference sequence). This CDR3 contains 13 residues. Researchers tagged individual cDNA molecules with unique molecular identifiers. TCRdb processed the 5' RACE reads anew with MiXCR; each CDR3 protein has one entry. This table holds roughly 54,000 distinct CDR3 sequences, about 7.7% found once. The source is an adult who was a healthcare worker with PCR-confirmed SARS-CoV-2 infection or an uninfected control (not recorded which). Specimen: whole blood, collected at baseline. This chain joins TRBV30 and TRBJ2-7, with D unclear. CDR3 nucleotide sequence: TGTGCCTGGAGTTATAAAGGGACCTACGAGCAGTACTTC. This sequence encodes CAWSYKGTYEQYF.